This T cell receptor (beta chain) comes out of a study of vaccination effects on CD4 cells after COVID-19. Libraries were prepared by immunoSEQ multiplex PCR; TCRdb keeps only in-frame clonotypes and omits some of them. The data contain some 63,000 clones, 70% to 85% of them seen just once; the ten biggest clones take up 20% to 25%. The germline V gene has CDR1 MNHEY and CDR2 SVGAGI. The length of the CDR3 is 15 residues. Trimming took off 2 bases at V and 0 bases at J, with 10 bases between the two ends. Researchers isolated CD4+ T cells once approximately ten days of culture had elapsed. On this clone itself: Its specificity is unknown.

This chain joins TRBV6-5 and TRBJ1-1; tentatively, D is TRBD1 (6 bases). Sequenced material: CD4+ T cells from PBMCs cultured without peptide, taken before COVID-19 vaccination. This clonotype originated in a human donor who had a prior SARS-CoV-2 infection. The CDR3 bases are TGTGCCAGCAGTTACCAGCAGGGGCTGAACACTGAAGCTTTCTTT. Translation: CASSYQQGLNTEAFF.